This T cell receptor (beta chain) was captured in a study of T cells expressing NK-cell markers (dated by TCRdb to about 2020). Describing the broader study: In sorted CD3+CD56+NKG2C+, CD3+CD56+NKG2C- and CD3+CD56-NKG2C+ T-cell subsets from 7 or 8 donors, TCR beta-chain repertoires were profiled. Randomly selected healthy volunteers, three men and five women, were used as the eight sequenced donors. Libraries were sequenced as 2 x 150 bp reads on Illumina HiSeq 2000/2500, MiSeq or NextSeq. Among the eight sequenced donors, seven were HCMV-seropositive and one was HCMV-seronegative.

The study at large found these results: It remained unclear whether the expanded NKG2C-expressing T cell clones were specific for HCMV antigens. In over 5 donors, the dominant CD3+CD56+NKG2C+ clonotypes were among the top 10 CD8+ clonotypes and accounted for about 1.0-7.0% of CD8+ T cells. Those dominant clonotypes were again the most abundant among CD3+CD56-NKG2C+ cells in a handful of donors, at about 25-60.1%.

HCMV serostatus was determined by detecting HCMV-specific IgG in serum with a commercial ELISA kit. Ficoll density gradient centrifugation was used to isolate peripheral blood mononuclear cells from blood. TCRdb records Illumina HiSeq 2000 as the sequencer. 5'RACE template switching, by which a universal primer site and unique molecular identifiers were added, was used to make TCR beta cDNA libraries. cDNA synthesis was primed from the TCR beta constant segment, followed by two successive PCR amplification steps. Under the source paper's analysis protocol: MIGEC handled demultiplexing of the reads and grouping by UMI, while MiTCR was used to assemble and quantify clonotypes. To exclude erroneous sequences, any TCR cDNA sequence not supported by at least two reads was discarded. The tcR package was used for downstream repertoire analysis, and clonotypes were matched between fractions using CDR3 nucleotide sequence together with V segment. VDJmatch was used to annotate antigen specificity against VDJdb, with one amino acid substitution in CDR3 permitted. TCRdb reprocessed the reads and provides one entry for every CDR3 protein sequence; no DNA is given. These V and J calls are TCRdb output, not the study's own analysis. The table for this sample lists a few hundred thousand distinct CDR3 sequences. The biggest ten clones account for approximately 4% of the sample.

On this clonotype: Its cognate antigen has yet to be identified.

The CDR3 runs 16 residues from the cysteine to the phenylalanine. DNA is not on record. For CDR1 and CDR2, the germline V gene lists SGHDN and FVKESK. The sequence was collected from a man aged 18-30 years in good health. Donor details come from another sample of the same person, matched by shared clones. Sequenced material: blood T cells: a sorted CD56 or NKG2C T cell subset, CD4+ or CD8+ T cells, or bulk PBMC T cells (not recorded which). Recombination linked TRBV14 to TRBJ2-1. The CDR3 protein is CASSHDLASGYNEQFF. Where the CDR3 stops, the reference TRBV14 and TRBJ2-1 genes take over; the full variable domain is EAGVTQFPSHSVIEKGQTVTLRCDPISGHDNLYWYRRVMGKEIKFLLHFVKESKQDESGMPNNRFLAERTGGTYSTLKVQPAELEDSGVYFCASSHDLASGYNEQFFGPGTRLTVL.